Following are 14 T cell receptor beta chains from one sample sequenced in a study of OX40 agonist ivuxolimab in advanced cancers. The library relied on the immunoSEQ multiplex PCR assay. In its TCRdb copy, this immuneACCESS table keeps in-frame sequences only and misses some clones. Where compared with another copy, unresolved V genes explain less than half of these, and the others have no known cause. Recorded for this sample are about 100,000 clones; about 91% of them occurred a single time. Clones ranked in the top ten supply about 0.51% of the sample. The material was CD4+ or CD8+ T cells sorted from blood, obtained in a trial of the OX40 agonist ivuxolimab. The receptors derive from an adult with an advanced solid tumor such as melanoma, head and neck, liver or kidney cancer.

This chain links TRBV16 with TRBJ2-2; D is ambiguous. From germline, CDR1 is KGHSY and CDR2 FQNENV. The V and J ends lost 2 bases and 6 bases respectively, with 4 bases between them. This CDR3 comprises 12 residues. The CDR3 reads CASSQPPGELFF. The CDR3 nucleotides are TGTGCCAGCAGCCAACCCCCCGGGGAGCTGTTTTTT.

The gene calls are TRBV5-5 and TRBJ2-5; the D is unclear. V was cut by 2 bases and J by 5 bases, with 7 bases left in between. The V gene's germline CDR1 is SGHKS and CDR2 YYEKEE (reference sequence). The CDR3 has 12 amino acids. CDR3 nucleotide sequence: TGTGCCAGCAGCTTCGGATTGGAGACCCAGTACTTC. Its protein product is CASSFGLETQYF.

CDR3 protein: CASTGTGGRQPQHF. In DNA form, the CDR3 reads TGTGCCAGCACTGGGACAGGGGGCCGTCAGCCCCAGCATTTT. The chain carries TRBV6-1 and TRBJ1-5; 12 bases fit TRBD1. There are 14 residues in the CDR3. Trimming took 7 bases from V and 6 from J; bases not matched to a gene: 4. Germline V lookup: CDR1 MNHNS, CDR2 SASEGT.

The chain employs TRBV7-8 and TRBJ2-1, with TRBD2 matching 12 bases. Germline CDR1 and CDR2: SGHVS and FQNEAQ. The junction had 17 bases not matched to a gene; V was cut back by 5 bases and J by 3 bases. The CDR3 totals 20 residues. The CDR3 nucleotides read TGTGCCAGCAGCGCTGTTAGGACTAGCGGGAATTCTCCGAGCTACAATGAGCAGTTCTTC. It specifies CASSAVRTSGNSPSYNEQFF.

CDR3 DNA: TGTGCCAGTCGAGTTTTTGTGTCTACAACAAGGCAGCCCCAGCATTTT. This encodes CASRVFVSTTRQPQHF. V gene TRBV21-1 combines with J gene TRBJ1-5. TRBV21-1 is marked as a pseudogene. This CDR3 region has 16 residues.

This clone was counted only a few times. The chain combines TRBV7-9 with TRBJ1-4, with D possibly being TRBD1 (6 bases). Germline loops: CDR1 SEHNR, CDR2 FQNEAQ (reference sequence). This CDR3 region has 15 residues. V lost 2 bases, J lost 0 bases, and 7 bases lay in between. CDR3 region: CASSLRTATNEKLFF. CDR3 bases: TGTGCCAGCAGCTTACGGACAGCAACTAATGAAAAACTGTTTTTT.

This chain links TRBV6-5 with TRBJ2-7, with D possibly being TRBD2 (6 bases). Trimming took 2 bases from V and 5 from J, leaving 10 bases between them. Germline V gives CDR1 MNHEY, CDR2 SVGAGI. This CDR3 spans 13 amino acids. The DNA for the CDR3 is TGTGCCAGCAGTTACAGGGGCGGGAACGAGCAGTACTTC. It codes for CASSYRGGNEQYF.

This sequence joins TRBV9 and TRBJ2-1; perhaps TRBD1 as D (6 bases). Trimming removed 0 bases from V and 7 bases from J, with 17 bases in between. The CDR3 totals 16 residues. Germline V CDR1 and CDR2: SGDLS, YYNGEE. The CDR3 here is CASSVEIRSQGNEQFF. The DNA of the CDR3 is TGTGCCAGCAGCGTAGAGATCCGCTCACAGGGAAATGAGCAGTTCTTC.

V and J are TRBV7-3 and TRBJ2-2; D remains unclear. Germline loops: CDR1 SGHTA, CDR2 FQGTGA. This CDR3 spans 15 amino acids. V dropped 3 bases and J dropped 5 bases, with 13 bases sitting between them. The CDR3 sequence: CASSFRTGRTGELFF. For the CDR3, the DNA is TGTGCCAGCAGCTTCCGGACGGGCCGAACCGGGGAGCTGTTTTTT.

The J gene is TRBJ2-7, the V gene TRBV11-3; D is undetermined. Germline V gives CDR1 SGHNT, CDR2 YENEEA. Trimming took off 5 bases at V and 0 bases at J, with 8 bases between the two ends. The CDR3 contains 13 residues. The CDR3 spells CASSPPFSYEQYF. In DNA form, the CDR3 reads TGTGCCAGCAGCCCTCCCTTCTCCTACGAGCAGTACTTC.

The V call is TRBV28, the J call TRBJ2-7; 10 bases fit TRBD1. Germline V gives CDR1 MDHEN, CDR2 SYDVKM. This CDR3 is built from 14 residues. V lost 7 bases, J lost 3 bases, and 6 bases stayed unmatched. In DNA, the CDR3 is TGTGCCAGCATTTCGGGACAGGGGTTCTACGAGCAGTACTTC. Translated, it gives CASISGQGFYEQYF.

The chain links TRBV20-1 to TRBJ1-3; no reliable D call. V lost 7 bases and J lost 0, with 4 bases in between. This CDR3 spans 11 amino acids. Germline V gene sequence: CDR1 DFQATT, CDR2 SNEGSKA (reference sequence). This CDR3 reads CSVSSGNTIYF. The CDR3 bases are TGCAGTGTGAGCTCTGGAAACACCATATATTTT.

This clone was recorded once. J is TRBJ2-7 and V is TRBV7-3, with D perhaps being TRBD1 or TRBD2 (6 bases each). V gave up 2 bases and J gave up 2 bases, with 13 bases separating them. The CDR3 is 15 amino acids. Germline CDR1 and CDR2: SGHTA and FQGTGA. Here the CDR3 DNA reads TGTGCCAGCAGCTTATCGGGGGACAAAACCTACGAGCAGTACTTC. Translating gives CASSLSGDKTYEQYF.

The chain employs TRBV28 and TRBJ2-1; D ambiguous. This CDR3 has 13 residues. Germline lookup yields CDR1 MDHEN and CDR2 SYDVKM. Between the trimmed V and J ends, which lost 2 bases and 4 bases, there was a span of 6 bases. The CDR3 nucleotides read TGTGCCAGCAGTTTAGGGTTTTACAATGAGCAGTTCTTC. Protein sequence: CASSLGFYNEQFF.